This T cell receptor (beta chain) was sequenced for a study of cytotoxic CD8 clonotypes in ibrutinib-treated CLL. Study information: Overall, about 25 responses were partial and 2 complete; following median approximately 65 months, around 15 patients stayed remitted and around twelve progressed. Overall study findings and caveats: Treatment left the uncommon public clonotypes either contracted or stable in frequency.

Germline assignment: CDR1 SGHTA and CDR2 FQGNSA. The CDR3 runs 12 residues. V lost 1 base to trimming and J lost 5 bases, with 6 bases between them. Depth targeted 1 in 200,000 to 1 in 1 million T cells, averaging 10x coverage per clonotype. This table comes from immunoSEQ multiplex PCR, and its TCRdb copy is limited to in-frame clones, with some not included. Seen here are 150,000 to 200,000 clones, approximately 84% observed once, and the top ten hold over 4.5%. As to this clone: Its antigen remains unidentified.

This specimen was PBMCs, taken after 24 months of ibrutinib treatment. This chain joins TRBV7-2 and TRBJ2-7; D gene ambiguous. This TCR derives from a human donor with chronic lymphocytic leukemia. This CDR3 is CASSLGPNEQYF. As DNA, the CDR3 is TGTGCCAGCAGCTTAGGACCCAACGAGCAGTACTTC.